Here is one TCR beta chain with its context. What it binds is not known. These data are taken from a study of T cells in severe cutaneous drug reactions. Across the study: Enrollment required a probable or definite RegiSCAR diagnosis of SJS/TEN or DRESS.

The iRepertoire multiplex PCR system with TCR subtype-specific primers built both bulk and single-cell libraries. One entry per CDR3 protein, without DNA, is what TCRdb gives after re-calling the multiplex PCR reads. This sample's clone table lists 20,000 to 25,000 distinct CDR3 sequences. The CDR3 totals 16 residues. Looked up from germline, CDR1 is LNHDA and CDR2 is SQIVND (reference sequence). Notes on the study in general: Blister cells averaged approximately 33% and PBMC 4.5% to 6.5% TRBV12-4 in carbamazepine-induced Stevens-Johnson syndrome or toxic epidermal necrolysis patients. A public TCRbeta CDR3 appeared in all seven CBZ-SJS/TEN blister samples, averaging about 15%.

The patients sequenced had a carbamazepine-induced Stevens-Johnson syndrome or toxic epidermal necrolysis reaction. The gene calls are TRBV19 and TRBJ1-2; TCRdb's D gene call, TRBD1, goes unchecked for lack of DNA. Sample: PBMCs. This receptor was obtained from a human donor with toxic epidermal necrolysis, a severe cutaneous drug reaction. This CDR3 reads CASSIDHRGSVSGYTF.